The entry below gives a single T cell receptor (beta chain) sequence along with its context. There is no known antigen for this receptor. There are no base qualities to consult, and no much larger clone falls within one base. V sheds 4 bases and J sheds 2 bases, leaving 15 bases between their ends. The CDR3 runs 15 residues from the cysteine to the phenylalanine. Only the CDR3 DNA is retained, 45 bases long and in frame from the first base. Looking up the germline V gene yields CDR1 SGHTA and CDR2 FQGNSA. This sample was taken from a study of blood T cell repertoires in COVID-19 (dated by TCRdb to between 2020 and 2021). With respect to the entire study: Samples from collaborators originated in the United States, Italy and Spain and spanned both the acute and convalescent phases of COVID-19. Subjects who had been exposed to COVID-19, were actively infected with it, or had recovered from it provided the deeply sampled blood TCRbeta repertoires that made up the dataset. The repertoires were released in a freely available public database intended as a resource for research on the immune response to SARS-CoV-2. HLA class I and class II types, where available, came from metadata supplied by the sample provider rather than from assay-based typing. The samples were drawn from two sources: the first 160 participants of the ongoing ImmuneRACE study, and 1,000 to 1,500 subjects contributed by 6 global collaborators. Sample metadata almost always included a de-identified subject ID, COVID-19 status, age in years and sex. The prospective study material was composed of cDNA or gDNA derived from T cells, B-cell-depleted T cells, or PBMCs. The paper as a whole reports these results and caveats: The amount of clinical and demographic metadata varied by source and participant and was provided uncurated.

Each collaborating institution followed its own protocols to collect whole blood in K2EDTA tubes. For TCRbeta analysis, collaborators shipped samples as frozen whole blood, isolated PBMCs, or DNA extracted from either of those sample types. The immunoSEQ Assay, a bias-controlled multiplex PCR, was used to amplify TCRbeta CDR3 regions from genomic DNA. The authors' analysis ran thus. The number of nucleated cells in each sample was estimated from the amplification of reference gene primers within the assay. To quantify the absolute abundance of each unique TCRbeta CDR3 rearrangement, sequence reads were collapsed and filtered. For each sample, productive Simpson clonality was calculated by taking the square root of Simpson's diversity index across productive rearrangements. TCRdb carries this immuneACCESS record with in-frame sequences only. Its versions omit some clonotypes, under half of them owing to an unresolved V gene in the studies checked, with the rest unexplained. The D gene and trimming were derived from the DNA, and the V and J assignments and clone size from that table. This sample lists fewer than 40,000 clones; around four fifths were detected once. The top ten hold roughly 14% of the sample.

The sequence is built from TRBV7-2 and TRBJ2-7, and perhaps TRBD2 as D gene, on 5 matching bases. The source of this sequence is a human donor in a cohort sampled during active COVID-19. Sequencing was done on a sample of peripheral blood. The nucleotides are TGTGCCAGCAGCTGGGCCGAGCTAGCCGCCTACGAGCAGTACTTC. Its coded protein is CASSWAELAAYEQYF.